Following are 29 T cell receptor beta chains from one sample sequenced in a study of shared clonotypes between healthy human individuals. The data were produced by immunoSEQ multiplex PCR, yet TCRdb's version contains in-frame clones alone and is incomplete. The table includes about 980,000 clones, approximately 76% detected once. Sequenced: memory CD4+ T cells sorted from blood. Documented subset: CD45RA-negative fraction. These receptors were obtained from a man younger than 35 in good health.

The V call is TRBV7-9, the J call TRBJ1-4, with D possibly TRBD1 on 5 matching bases. The germline V and J ends were trimmed by 0 bases and 4 bases, with 6 bases remaining between them. The CDR3 consists of 14 residues. The germline V gene encodes CDR1 SEHNR and CDR2 FQNEAQ (reference sequence). CDR3 region: CASSLAGVNEKLFF. In DNA form, the CDR3 reads TGTGCCAGCAGCTTAGCGGGGGTTAATGAAAAACTGTTTTTT. Full variable domain (outside the CDR3, taken from reference TRBV7-9 and TRBJ1-4): DTGVSQNPRHKITKRGQNVTFRCDPISEHNRLYWYRQTLGQGPEFLTYFQNEAQLEKSRLLSDRFSAERPKGSFSTLEIQRTEQGDSAMYLCASSLAGVNEKLFFGSGTQLSVL.

This chain joins TRBV10-3 and TRBJ2-7, with D possibly TRBD1 on 6 matching bases. Trimming pared 4 bases from V and 1 base from J, leaving 11 bases between. Germline loops: CDR1 ENHRY, CDR2 SYGVKD. The CDR3 has 14 residues. In DNA, the CDR3 is TGTGCCATCAGTGTAGTACAGGGTTCCTACGAGCAGTACTTC. Translated: CAISVVQGSYEQYF.

CDR3 nucleotide sequence: TGTGCCAGCGGCAAGGGTCGTACCTATGGCTACACCTTC. Protein: CASGKGRTYGYTF. V gene TRBV6-5 combines with J gene TRBJ1-2, with D unresolved. Looked up from germline, CDR1 is MNHEY and CDR2 is SVGAGI. V lost 8 bases and J lost 4, with 14 bases in between. The CDR3 runs to 13 residues.

The V gene is TRBV30, the J gene TRBJ2-7; TRBD2 aligns across 16 bases. The CDR3 is 19 amino acids. CDR1 and CDR2 (germline): GTSNPN, SVGIG (reference sequence). Trimming cost V 0 bases and J 5 bases; bases outside gene matches: 13. CDR3 nucleotides: TGTGCCTGGAGTGTACGGCGGGGGACTAGCGGGAGGGCGGTCGACGAGCAGTACTTC. Its protein product is CAWSVRRGTSGRAVDEQYF.

This clone was seen a few times. The gene calls are TRBV6-1 and TRBJ2-7; tentatively, D is TRBD2 (7 bases). CDR1 is MNHNS and CDR2 is SASEGT in the germline V gene. The CDR3 runs 15 residues. V dropped 7 bases and J dropped 0 bases, with 16 bases sitting between them. CDR3 residues: CASNPGGGSSYEQYF. The CDR3 nucleotides read TGTGCCAGCAACCCGGGGGGCGGCAGCTCCTACGAGCAGTACTTC.

This chain connects TRBV6-6 to TRBJ2-2, with 11 positions matching TRBD2. J lost 6 bases, V lost 9 bases, and 9 bases had no gene match. Germline V lookup: CDR1 MNHNY, CDR2 SVGAGI (reference sequence). CDR3 size: 15 residues. In DNA form, the CDR3 reads TGTGCCAGTCATAGCGGGAGGGACTGGGCCGGGGAGCTGTTTTTT. Translating gives CASHSGRDWAGELFF.

On this clone itself: Other DNA sequences within the sample encode an identical CDR3. V and J are TRBV30 and TRBJ2-7; the D is unclear. Germline loops: CDR1 GTSNPN, CDR2 SVGIG (reference sequence). V was clipped by 0 bases and J by 1 base, with 7 bases between them. The CDR3 length is 13 residues. CDR3: CAWSVGNSYEQYF. DNA of the CDR3: TGTGCCTGGAGTGTAGGTAATTCCTACGAGCAGTACTTC.

This rearrangement joins TRBV7-9 to TRBJ1-3; D unresolved. The CDR3 is 16 amino acids. Germline values: CDR1 SEHNR, CDR2 FQNEAQ (reference sequence). V lost 1 base and J lost 0, with 10 bases in between. CDR3 DNA sequence: TGTGCCAGCAGCTTAGAACGGCCTCTCTCTGGAAACACCATATATTTT. The encoded protein is CASSLERPLSGNTIYF.

A few counts support this clone. The chain couples TRBV27 to TRBJ2-4, with a possible D match to TRBD1 (6 bases). Looked up from germline, CDR1 is MNHEY and CDR2 is SMNVEV (reference sequence). V was trimmed by 5 bases and J by 5 bases, leaving 10 bases between them. The CDR3 consists of 13 residues. CDR3 loop: CASSQQGENIQYF. In DNA, the CDR3 is TGTGCCAGCAGTCAACAGGGCGAAAACATTCAGTACTTC.

The chain uses TRBV30 and TRBJ1-1, with a tentative D call TRBD1 (5 bases). CDR3 size: 14 residues. Per the germline V gene, CDR1 is GTSNPN and CDR2 is SVGIG (reference sequence). Trimming stripped 3 bases from V and 5 bases from J, with 16 bases between. The CDR3 here is CAWRVAGPGTEAFF. The CDR3 DNA reads TGTGCCTGGAGAGTTGCAGGGCCCGGGACTGAAGCTTTCTTT.

A few counts support this clone. Other DNA sequences in the sample encode the same CDR3. The CDR3 region is CASSSSTNTEAFF. CDR3 DNA: TGTGCCAGCAGCTCGTCGACGAACACTGAAGCTTTCTTT. The chain is built from TRBV11-2 and TRBJ1-1, with no clear D. V shed 4 bases and J shed 1 base, with 7 bases lying between them. The CDR3 length is 13 residues. CDR1 is SGHAT, CDR2 FQNNGV, per germline.

The genes are TRBV6-5 and TRBJ2-4; 7 bases fit TRBD2. CDR3 length: 13 residues. Germline V CDR1 and CDR2: MNHEY, SVGAGI. V dropped 7 bases and J dropped 6; count of bases not matched to a gene: 6. The CDR3 sequence is CASIPPGGNIQYF. CDR3 nucleotides: TGTGCCAGCATTCCCCCGGGGGGAAACATTCAGTACTTC.

This sequence joins TRBV6-5 and TRBJ1-4; 9 positions agree with TRBD1. Germline loops: CDR1 MNHEY, CDR2 SVGAGI. This CDR3 spans 14 amino acids. V gave up 5 bases and J gave up 6 bases; unmatched junction bases: 4. Here the CDR3 reads CASSITGGDEKLFF. CDR3 bases: TGTGCCAGCAGTATCACAGGGGGCGATGAAAAACTGTTTTTT.

The V gene is TRBV27, the J gene TRBJ1-2; D gene uncertain. Germline loops: CDR1 MNHEY, CDR2 SMNVEV (reference sequence). V was pared by 5 bases and J by 1 base, with 11 bases between. The CDR3 length is 14 residues. The DNA of the CDR3 is TGTGCCAGCAGTAAATCAATGGGTAACTATGGCTACACCTTC. It encodes CASSKSMGNYGYTF.

Note on this clone: Different DNA sequences within this sample yield the same CDR3. The V call is TRBV10-2, the J call TRBJ1-5; D not certain. CDR1 is WSHSY, CDR2 SAAADI, per germline. The V end lost 2 bases, the J end lost 4 bases, and 3 bases lay between the germline ends. CDR3 size: 12 residues. The CDR3 nucleotides read TGCGCCAGCAGTGAGGGGAATCAGCCCCAGCATTTT. Its protein product is CASSEGNQPQHF.

To note about this clone: Additional DNA sequences in this sample encode the identical CDR3. J is TRBJ2-7 and V is TRBV14; D not resolved. CDR1 is SGHDN, CDR2 FVKESK, per germline. This CDR3 region has 11 residues. The V and J ends lost 3 bases and 6 bases respectively, with 6 bases between them. CDR3 DNA sequence: TGTGCCAGCAGCCAGGGCCCCGAGCAGTACTTC. This translates into CASSQGPEQYF.

The sample holds one count of this clone. The chain recombines TRBV11-2 with TRBJ1-4, with D uncertain. Germline CDR1 SGHAT, CDR2 FQNNGV. Between the trimmed V and J ends, which lost 5 bases and 8 bases, there was a span of 12 bases. This CDR3 region has 13 residues. The DNA for the CDR3 is TGTGCCAGCAGCCCAAGGGATAAGGAAAAACTGTTTTTT. Translated, it gives CASSPRDKEKLFF.

The rearrangement joins TRBV11-1 to TRBJ2-1, with 12 bases aligning to TRBD2. This CDR3 is built from 15 residues. V dropped 7 bases and J dropped 3; count of bases not matched to a gene: 4. The germline gives CDR1 SGHAT, CDR2 FQDESV (reference sequence). The CDR3 nucleotides read TGTGCCAGCACCTTGGGACTAGCGGGCTACAATGAGCAGTTCTTC. It codes for CASTLGLAGYNEQFF.

This clone has at least ten counts. The chain has TRBV5-6 and TRBJ2-5, with 7 bases lining up with TRBD1. Germline V gene data show CDR1 as SGHDT and CDR2 as YYEEEE. The CDR3 is made up of 13 amino acids. Trimming took 0 bases from V and 12 from J; bases not matched to a gene: 8. Here the CDR3 DNA reads TGTGCCAGCAGCTTGGCAGAGGGGGCGGTGGAGTACTTC. This encodes CASSLAEGAVEYF.

V gene TRBV4-3 combines with J gene TRBJ2-2, with 13 bases aligning to TRBD2. This CDR3 is 20 amino acids long. Germline values: CDR1 LGHNA, CDR2 YSLEER. Trimming removed 0 bases from V and 9 bases from J; junction bases left unmatched: 16. DNA for the CDR3: TGCGCCAGCAGCCAAGATATCTTGACTAGCGGGAGGTATAGGATCCGGGAGCTGTTTTTT. The encoded protein is CASSQDILTSGRYRIRELFF.

The chain couples TRBV19 to TRBJ1-1, with a weak D call TRBD1 (5 bases). V was clipped by 7 bases and J by 13 bases, with 16 bases between them. The CDR3 covers 11 residues. Germline V gene lookup returns CDR1 LNHDA and CDR2 SQIVND (reference sequence). CDR3 residues: CASKKGPGVFF. As DNA, the CDR3 is TGTGCCAGTAAAAAGGGGCCCGGAGTTTTCTTT.

The rearrangement uses TRBV5-1 and TRBJ2-5, with D perhaps matching TRBD1 (5 bases). Germline V CDR1 and CDR2: SGHRS, YFSETQ. Trimming took 4 bases from V and 2 from J, leaving 12 bases between them. There are 14 residues in the CDR3. DNA for the CDR3: TGCGCCAGCAGCCAGGGTGGTGTTCAAGAGACCCAGTACTTC. Its translation is CASSQGGVQETQYF.

The genes are TRBV11-2 and TRBJ1-2; no clear D. The CDR3 spans 13 residues. The V end lost 5 bases, the J end lost 1 base, and 8 bases lay between the germline ends. From germline, CDR1 is SGHAT and CDR2 FQNNGV. CDR3 nucleotide sequence: TGTGCCAGCAGCCCCGACATTAACTATGGCTACACCTTC. Amino acids: CASSPDINYGYTF.

The V call is TRBV30, the J call TRBJ1-1, with TRBD1 matching 7 bases. The germline V gene has CDR1 GTSNPN and CDR2 SVGIG (reference sequence). With 4 bases clipped from V and 0 bases from J, the junction kept 8 bases outside the gene matches. The CDR3 is 15 residues long. The CDR3 DNA follows: TGTGCCTGGACCCCAGGGGGAACCTTGAACACTGAAGCTTTCTTT. The encoded protein is CAWTPGGTLNTEAFF.

A few counts support this clone. V and J are TRBV4-1 and TRBJ1-1, with D possibly matching TRBD1 (5 bases). The CDR3 is made up of 14 amino acids. V was shortened by 0 bases and J by 8 bases, with 13 bases between the two germline ends. CDR1 is MGHRA and CDR2 is YSYEKL in the germline V gene. The CDR3 here is CASSQETLRGEAFF. The CDR3 nucleotides read TGCGCCAGCAGCCAAGAGACTCTTAGGGGAGAAGCTTTCTTT.

This clone showed up just once. CDR3 nucleotides: TGTGCCAGCAGCTTAGAGGGGGTAGGTGAAGCTTTCTTT. This encodes CASSLEGVGEAFF. The V gene is TRBV11-2, the J gene TRBJ1-1, with D maybe TRBD1 (5 bases). V was cut by 0 bases and J by 7 bases, with 9 bases left in between. This CDR3 has 13 residues. Germline V gives CDR1 SGHAT, CDR2 FQNNGV.

The V and J genes are TRBV28 and TRBJ1-5; D not certain. V lost 4 bases, J lost 11 bases, and 9 bases lay in between. Germline assignment: CDR1 MDHEN and CDR2 SYDVKM. The CDR3 is 11 residues long. The CDR3 bases are TGTGCCAGCAGTTCCCTCATGTCCCAGCATTTT. Translating gives CASSSLMSQHF.

V gene TRBV11-2 combines with J gene TRBJ2-3; TRBD1 aligns across 7 bases. The CDR3 runs 15 residues. Germline CDR1 SGHAT, CDR2 FQNNGV. The trim removed 3 bases at V and 0 bases at J, leaving 3 bases unmatched. The CDR3 nucleotides read TGTGCCAGCAGCTTGGGACAGATAAGCACAGATACGCAGTATTTT. Translation gives CASSLGQISTDTQYF.

The genes are TRBV29-1 and TRBJ1-1, with a weak D call TRBD1 (5 bases). Germline assignment: CDR1 SQVTM and CDR2 ANQGSEA. V dropped 4 bases and J dropped 4 bases, with 13 bases sitting between them. The CDR3 is made up of 13 amino acids. The CDR3 nucleotides are TGCAGCGTTGTGGGGGGATGGAGCACTGAAGCTTTCTTT. Its translation: CSVVGGWSTEAFF.